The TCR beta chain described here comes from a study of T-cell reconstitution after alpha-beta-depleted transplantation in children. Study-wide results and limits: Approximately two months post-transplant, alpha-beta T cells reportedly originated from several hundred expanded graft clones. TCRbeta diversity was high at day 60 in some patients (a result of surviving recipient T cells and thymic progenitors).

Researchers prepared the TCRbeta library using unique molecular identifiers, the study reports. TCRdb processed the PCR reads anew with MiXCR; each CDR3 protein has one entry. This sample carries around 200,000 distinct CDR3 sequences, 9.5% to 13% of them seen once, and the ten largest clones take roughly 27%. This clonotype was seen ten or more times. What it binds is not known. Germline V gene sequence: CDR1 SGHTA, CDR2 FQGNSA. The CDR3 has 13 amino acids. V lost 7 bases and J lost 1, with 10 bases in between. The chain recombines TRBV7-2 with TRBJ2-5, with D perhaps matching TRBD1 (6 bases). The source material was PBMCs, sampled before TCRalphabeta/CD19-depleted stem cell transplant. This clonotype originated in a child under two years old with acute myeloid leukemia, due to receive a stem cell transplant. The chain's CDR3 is CASNRDIQETQYF. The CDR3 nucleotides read TGTGCCAGCAACAGGGACATCCAAGAGACCCAGTACTTC.